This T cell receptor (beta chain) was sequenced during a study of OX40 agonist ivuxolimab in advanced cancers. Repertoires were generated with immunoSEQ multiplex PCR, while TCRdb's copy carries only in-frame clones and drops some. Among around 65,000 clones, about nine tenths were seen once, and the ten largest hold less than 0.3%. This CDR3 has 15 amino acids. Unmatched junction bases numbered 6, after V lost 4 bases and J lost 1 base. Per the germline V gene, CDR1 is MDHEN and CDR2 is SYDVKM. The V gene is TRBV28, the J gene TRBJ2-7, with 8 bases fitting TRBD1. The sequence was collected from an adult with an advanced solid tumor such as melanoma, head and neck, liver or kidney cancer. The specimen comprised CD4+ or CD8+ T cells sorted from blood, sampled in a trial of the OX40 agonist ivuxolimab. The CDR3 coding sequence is TGTGCCAGCAGTTCCCGACAGGGGAAATCCTACGAGCAGTACTTC. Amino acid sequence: CASSSRQGKSYEQYF.